Shown below are 31 T cell receptor beta chains from a single sample sequenced in a study of regulatory T cells in long-lasting Graves disease. Time point in this sample: newly diagnosed GD, antithyroid drugs for less than 3 months. With RNA extracted from PBMCs as input, the TCR library was made. With iRepertoire HTBI primers and Arm-PCR of CDR3 regions, TCR beta libraries were built. TCRdb called the multiplex PCR reads again in MiXCR, with one record for every CDR3 protein. The sample includes hundreds of thousands of distinct CDR3 sequences, around 15% of them seen just once. The sample consisted of peripheral blood mononuclear cells (PBMCs), taken at new diagnosis, from a patient treated with antithyroid drugs. The origin of the receptors is a female donor with Graves disease.

As for this clonotype: This may arise from a read error, as a much more abundant clone is one base away. The V and J genes are TRBV6-5 and TRBJ2-3; D uncertain. CDR3 length: 13 residues. The V end lost 2 bases, the J end lost 2 bases, and 5 bases lay between the germline ends. Germline lookup yields CDR1 MNHEY and CDR2 SVGAGI. The CDR3 DNA reads as TGTGCCAGCAGTTACCCATTCACAGATACGCAGTATTTT. Protein product: CASSYPFTDTQYF.

This clonotype was detected ten times or more. V gene TRBV5-1 combines with J gene TRBJ1-1; 9 nucleotides align to TRBD1. Germline CDR1 SGHRS, CDR2 YFSETQ. The CDR3 is 14 amino acids. The V segment lost 4 bases and the J segment 8 bases; nucleotides outside the gene matches: 9. The CDR3 is CASSPAGTGTEAFF. The CDR3 DNA reads as TGCGCCAGCAGCCCCGCCGGGACAGGGACCGAAGCTTTCTTT. Looking up the rest from reference TRBV5-1 and TRBJ1-1 gives the full variable domain: KAGVTQTPRYLIKTRGQQVTLSCSPISGHRSVSWYQQTPGQGLQFLFEYFSETQRNKGNFPGRFSGRQFSNSRSEMNVSTLELGDSALYLCASSPAGTGTEAFFGQGTRLTVV.

In this sample, this clonotype turned up many times. The chain joins TRBV20-1 to TRBJ1-1; D unresolved. The V gene lost 2 bases and the J gene lost 2 bases, with 9 bases spanning the gap. The CDR3 spans 13 residues. Germline lookup yields CDR1 DFQATT and CDR2 SNEGSKA (reference sequence). Here the CDR3 DNA reads TGCAGTGCTAGACCGCACTCAAACACTGAAGCTTTCTTT. Its translation: CSARPHSNTEAFF.

This clonotype was seen repeatedly, ten times or more. The genes are TRBV5-1 and TRBJ1-1; D unclear. Germline values: CDR1 SGHRS, CDR2 YFSETQ. The length of the CDR3 is 13 residues. V was shortened by 8 bases and J by 1 base, with 12 bases between the two germline ends. The CDR3 DNA is TGCGCCAGTTCATTTGACCAGAACACTGAAGCTTTCTTT. Amino acid sequence: CASSFDQNTEAFF.

This clonotype was seen only a few times. V gene TRBV10-3 combines with J gene TRBJ2-1, with a possible D match to TRBD2 (5 bases). Trimming pared 11 bases from V and 2 bases from J, leaving 16 bases between. Germline CDR1 reads ENHRY; CDR2 reads SYGVKD. The CDR3 length is 14 residues. The CDR3 DNA reads TGTGCCGCGCGACGTCCCGGGGCCTACAATGAGCAGTTCTTC. It yields the protein CAARRPGAYNEQFF.

The rearrangement links TRBV7-9 to TRBJ2-1, with 7 bases aligning to TRBD2. V trimming: 4 bases; J trimming: 5 bases; junction bases outside the gene matches: 11. The CDR3 has 16 amino acids. Germline CDR1 and CDR2: SEHNR and FQNEAQ (reference sequence). CDR3 sequence reads: CASSSPSLREHNEQFF. The CDR3 coding sequence is TGTGCCAGCAGCTCCCCTTCTCTGCGGGAGCACAATGAGCAGTTCTTC.

This clonotype was seen many times. J is TRBJ1-1 and V is TRBV7-2, with a tentative D call TRBD1 (5 bases). The germline gives CDR1 SGHTA, CDR2 FQGNSA. Trimming stripped 2 bases from V and 0 bases from J, with 7 bases between. The CDR3 totals 14 residues. The CDR3, as DNA: TGTGCCAGCAGCTTAACACAGGTGAACACTGAAGCTTTCTTT. Translation: CASSLTQVNTEAFF.

This clonotype has at least ten counts. This chain's CDR3 is CSVVNPRGLTEAFF. Here the CDR3 DNA reads TGCAGCGTTGTGAACCCCAGGGGGCTTACTGAAGCTTTCTTT. The genes are TRBV29-1 and TRBJ1-1; 8 bases line up with TRBD1. The CDR3 totals 14 residues. CDR1 and CDR2 (germline): SQVTM, ANQGSEA. V shed 4 bases, J shed 5 bases, and the junction held 9 bases outside the gene matches.

This clonotype was seen many times. The chain carries TRBV19 and TRBJ1-5, with D tentatively TRBD1 (6 bases). V was clipped by 1 base and J by 7 bases, with 14 bases between them. CDR1 and CDR2 (germline): LNHDA, SQIVND (reference sequence). The CDR3 length is 15 residues. The CDR3 is CASSIGGGLGQPQHF. The CDR3 nucleotides read TGTGCCAGTAGTATAGGTGGGGGGCTGGGCCAGCCCCAGCATTTT.

This clonotype was recorded at least ten times. The chain employs TRBV12-3 or TRBV12-4 and TRBJ2-3; D ambiguous. The length of the CDR3 is 14 residues. The ends were cut back, 1 base at V and 4 bases at J, with 9 bases in the middle. The CDR3 DNA follows: TGTGCCAGCAGTTTAGAACGTCCCCCAGATACGCAGTATTTT. It is translated as CASSLERPPDTQYF.

This clonotype was detected many times. The rearrangement joins TRBV2 to TRBJ1-4; weak D call: TRBD1 (6 bases). Germline CDR1 SNHLY, CDR2 FYNNEI. The ends were cut back, 6 bases at V and 11 bases at J, with 13 bases in the middle. CDR3 length equals 12 residues. CDR3 in DNA: TGTGCCAGCAGCCAAGGGGGGGTCAAACTGTTTTTT. Protein sequence: CASSQGGVKLFF.

This clonotype came up many times. V is TRBV29-1 and J is TRBJ1-1, with 10 bases aligning to TRBD1. This CDR3 spans 16 amino acids. With V trimmed by 3 bases and J by 2 bases, 9 bases remained unmatched. Per the germline V gene, CDR1 is SQVTM and CDR2 is ANQGSEA. The CDR3 coding sequence is TGCAGCGTTGACTACCGGGACAGGGGCTTTAACACTGAAGCTTTCTTT. It yields the protein CSVDYRDRGFNTEAFF.

This clonotype appeared many times. The chain has TRBV28 and TRBJ1-2; possibly TRBD1 for D (6 bases). The V end lost 5 bases, the J end lost 0 bases, and 13 bases lay between the germline ends. The CDR3 runs 15 residues. Germline V CDR1 and CDR2: MDHEN, SYDVKM. The DNA of the CDR3 is TGTGCCAGCAGTCTGCAGACAGGTTCTAACTATGGCTACACCTTC. Its protein is CASSLQTGSNYGYTF.

This clonotype was observed at least ten times. The J gene is TRBJ1-2, the V gene TRBV5-6, with unresolved D. The CDR3 covers 15 residues. The germline CDR1 and CDR2 sequences are SGHDT and YYEEEE. The V end lost 0 bases, the J end lost 0 bases, and 9 bases lay between the germline ends. CDR3 in amino acids: CASSLGAIPNYGYTF. CDR3 nucleotide sequence: TGTGCCAGCAGCTTGGGGGCGATCCCTAACTATGGCTACACCTTC. Based on the CDR3 plus reference TRBV5-6 and TRBJ1-2, the full variable domain is DAGVTQSPTHLIKTRGQQVTLRCSPKSGHDTVSWYQQALGQGPQFIFQYYEEEERQRGNFPDRFSGHQFPNYSSELNVNALLLGDSALYLCASSLGAIPNYGYTFGSGTRLTVV.

This clonotype has a count of ten or more. V gene TRBV5-1 combines with J gene TRBJ1-6, with D hard to call. V shed 1 base and J shed 10 bases, with 9 bases lying between them. CDR1 and CDR2 from the germline V gene are SGHRS and YFSETQ. There are 13 residues in the CDR3. CDR3 amino acids: CASSLTWKSPLHF. CDR3 DNA: TGCGCCAGCAGCTTGACGTGGAAATCACCCCTCCACTTT.

The table lists this clonotype with a few counts. The V call is TRBV2, the J call TRBJ2-5; 8 bases are a match to TRBD2. V shed 6 bases and J 5 bases; nucleotides not matched to a gene: 14. Germline CDR1 and CDR2: SNHLY and FYNNEI. The CDR3 loop spans 16 amino acids. Here the CDR3 reads CASSPERGGPWETQYF. CDR3 DNA sequence: TGTGCCAGCAGCCCCGAGCGCGGGGGGCCGTGGGAGACCCAGTACTTC.

The chain employs TRBV20-1 and TRBJ1-4; D not resolved. Germline V gives CDR1 DFQATT, CDR2 SNEGSKA (reference sequence). Trimming removed 6 bases from V and 7 bases from J, with 15 bases in between. This CDR3 contains 13 residues. For the CDR3, the DNA is TGCAGTGCCCAGACCCCTCAAGGTGAAAAACTGTTTTTT. It translates to CSAQTPQGEKLFF.

This clonotype was counted ten times or more. The gene calls are TRBV11-2 and TRBJ2-5; 7 nucleotides agree with TRBD1. J was trimmed by 2 bases and V by 2 bases; bases with no gene match: 5. The CDR3 sequence is 15 residues long. Germline loops: CDR1 SGHAT, CDR2 FQNNGV. DNA of the CDR3: TGTGCCAGCAGCTTAATTGGACAGGTTCAAGAGACCCAGTACTTC. Amino acids: CASSLIGQVQETQYF.

Regarding this clonotype: Since a much larger clone is just one base distant, this may be a read error. V and J are TRBV19 and TRBJ2-7; the match to TRBD2 covers 7 bases. With V trimmed by 6 bases and J by 3 bases, 14 bases remained unmatched. Germline V gives CDR1 LNHDA, CDR2 SQIVND (reference sequence). This CDR3 spans 16 amino acids. Here the CDR3 DNA reads TGTGCCAGTAGATACGGGAGCGGAGCGGGGAACTACGAGCAGTACTTC. As protein: CASRYGSGAGNYEQYF.

The chain carries TRBV6-2 or TRBV6-3 and TRBJ2-7; D is possibly TRBD2 (6 bases). Germline V gene sequence: CDR1 MNHEY, CDR2 SVGEGT. Between the trimmed V and J ends, which lost 5 bases and 1 base, there was a span of 18 bases. This CDR3 contains 16 residues. Here the CDR3 reads CASSIGTAGPSYEQYF. The CDR3 bases are TGTGCCAGCAGTATCGGGACGGCGGGACCTTCCTACGAGCAGTACTTC.

V gene TRBV7-3 combines with J gene TRBJ1-6; D is undetermined. The length of the CDR3 is 13 residues. V lost 8 bases and J lost 8, with 13 bases in between. Germline V gene data show CDR1 as SGHTA and CDR2 as FQGTGA. Written as DNA, the CDR3 is TGTGCCAGCTCACCAAGTGGGGATTCACCCCTCCACTTT. It is translated as CASSPSGDSPLHF. The full variable domain, with the rest looked up from reference TRBV7-3 and TRBJ1-6, is GAGVSQTPSNKVTEKGKYVELRCDPISGHTALYWYRQSLGQGPEFLIYFQGTGAADDSGLPNDRFFAVRPEGSVSTLKIQRTERGDSAVYLCASSPSGDSPLHFGNGTRLTVT.

This clonotype appeared many times. This chain links TRBV6-5 with TRBJ2-1; TRBD2 matches 10 bases. CDR1 and CDR2 (germline): MNHEY, SVGAGI. V lost 2 bases, J lost 8 bases, and 3 bases stayed unmatched. There are 14 residues in the CDR3. The CDR3 coding sequence is TGTGCCAGCAGTTACCCTAGCGGGGGTGATGAGCAGTTCTTC. Amino acid sequence: CASSYPSGGDEQFF.

The genes are TRBV11-1 and TRBJ2-7; weak D call: TRBD2 (5 bases). Germline values: CDR1 SGHAT, CDR2 FQDESV (reference sequence). Trimming stripped 4 bases from V and 5 bases from J, with 15 bases between. The CDR3 runs to 14 residues. In DNA form, the CDR3 reads TGTGCCAGCAGCTCTTGGGGAGTCGAGGACGAGCAGTACTTC. Translating gives CASSSWGVEDEQYF.

Regarding this clonotype: A read error may explain this, as a much larger clone is one base away. The rearrangement links TRBV27 to TRBJ2-1; a possible D gene is TRBD1 (6 bases). Trimming took off 2 bases at V and 6 bases at J, with 20 bases between the two ends. Per germline, CDR1 MNHEY and CDR2 SMNVEV (reference sequence). This CDR3 comprises 17 residues. The CDR3 spells CASSLALVGQRLNEQFF. In DNA, the CDR3 is TGTGCCAGCAGTTTAGCGCTCGTCGGACAGAGACTCAATGAGCAGTTCTTC.

This chain connects TRBV20-1 to TRBJ2-7; 7 bases fit TRBD1. V shed 4 bases and J 2 bases; nucleotides not matched to a gene: 17. Germline V gene sequence: CDR1 DFQATT, CDR2 SNEGSKA (reference sequence). The CDR3 length is 17 residues. The CDR3 loop reads CSANDFNRGQIPYEQYF. For the CDR3, the DNA is TGCAGTGCTAACGATTTCAATCGGGGACAGATTCCCTACGAGCAGTACTTC.

Points on this clonotype: With a much larger clone just one base away, this may be a read error. This sequence joins TRBV3-1 and TRBJ2-3; 12 bases map to TRBD1. CDR1 and CDR2 from the germline V gene are LGHDT and YNNKEL (reference sequence). CDR3 length equals 16 residues. Germline trimming cut 3 bases from V and 0 bases from J; bases unmatched to any gene: 1. CDR3 region: CASSQGQGASTDTQYF. The CDR3, as DNA: TGTGCCAGCAGCCAGGGACAGGGGGCTAGCACAGATACGCAGTATTTT.

This clonotype was seen ten or more times. The rearrangement joins TRBV4-1 to TRBJ2-5; TRBD1 matches at 7 bases. The CDR3 is 16 residues long. J gave up 4 bases and V 0 bases, and 8 bases lay outside the gene matches. Germline CDR1 MGHRA, CDR2 YSYEKL. CDR3 DNA: TGCGCCAGCAGCCAAGATGCCCCCAACAGGGGAGAGACCCAGTACTTC. This translates into CASSQDAPNRGETQYF.

This clonotype has at least ten counts. The chain carries TRBV29-1 and TRBJ2-1; a weak D match, TRBD2 (6 bases). Germline V gives CDR1 SQVTM, CDR2 ANQGSEA. Trimming stripped 0 bases from V and 9 bases from J, with 27 bases between. The CDR3 length is 18 residues. This CDR3 reads CSVEDLEGWRGLSVEQFF. In DNA form, the CDR3 reads TGCAGCGTTGAAGATCTTGAGGGGTGGCGGGGTCTTAGTGTTGAGCAGTTCTTC.

The V gene is TRBV28, the J gene TRBJ1-1, with a weak D call TRBD1 (6 bases). V was cut by 2 bases and J by 8 bases, with 15 bases left in between. From germline, CDR1 is MDHEN and CDR2 SYDVKM. The CDR3 sequence is 14 residues long. The CDR3 DNA follows: TGTGCCAGCAGTTTACCGAGGGGACATCGAGAAGCTTTCTTT. Protein product: CASSLPRGHREAFF.

This clonotype came up many times. The CDR3 region is CSARLSPYEQYF. CDR3 bases: TGCAGTGCTAGACTATCGCCCTACGAGCAGTACTTC. The V and J genes are TRBV20-1 and TRBJ2-7; D gene ambiguous. V was clipped by 2 bases and J by 2 bases, with 7 bases between them. Germline V gene data show CDR1 as DFQATT and CDR2 as SNEGSKA (reference sequence). This CDR3 comprises 12 residues.

There are many counts of this clonotype. The chain links TRBV11-2 to TRBJ1-3; no firm D call. The V end was cut by 6 bases, the J end by 3 bases, with 6 bases between. Germline CDR1 and CDR2: SGHAT and FQNNGV. The CDR3 is 12 amino acids. CDR3 nucleotide sequence: TGTGCCAGCAGAAGCAGTGGAAACACCATATATTTT. Amino acid sequence: CASRSSGNTIYF.